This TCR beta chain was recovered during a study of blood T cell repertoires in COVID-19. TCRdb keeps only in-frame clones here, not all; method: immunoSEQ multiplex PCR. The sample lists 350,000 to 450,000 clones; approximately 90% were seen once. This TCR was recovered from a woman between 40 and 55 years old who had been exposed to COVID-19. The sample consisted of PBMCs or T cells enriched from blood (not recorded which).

The CDR3 DNA sequence: TGTGCCAGCAGAAGAAGCGGGAGTAATCCCTACAATGAGCAGTTCTTC. This gives the protein CASRRSGSNPYNEQFF. The chain uses TRBV2 and TRBJ2-1; 8 nucleotides match TRBD2. Trimming cost V 6 bases and J 2 bases; bases outside gene matches: 9. This CDR3 spans 16 amino acids. Germline assignment: CDR1 SNHLY and CDR2 FYNNEI. Drawing the rest from reference TRBV2 and TRBJ2-1, the complete variable domain is EPEVTQTPSHQVTQMGQEVILRCVPISNHLYFYWYRQILGQKVEFLVSFYNNEISEKSEIFDDQFSVERPDGSNFTLKIRSTKLEDSAMYFCASRRSGSNPYNEQFFGPGTRLTVL.